These T cell receptor beta chains were read from a single sample in a study of blood T cell repertoires in COVID-19. Assay: immunoSEQ multiplex PCR; the TCRdb copy retains only in-frame clones and omits some. The table includes approximately 260,000 clones, around 84% detected once. The material sequenced was PBMCs or T cells enriched from blood (not recorded which). The source of these receptors is a man under 40 with acute COVID-19. Each CDR3 is given without its conserved first and last residue.

>TRBV12-3/TRBV12-4|TRBJ1-1
ASSPRGNTEAF
>TRBV24-1|TRBJ1-4
ATSDLGIEKLF
>TRBV19|TRBJ2-5
ASSTWDRQETQY
>TRBV14|TRBJ2-2
ASSQPAGGGTGELF
>TRBV2|TRBJ2-1
ASRLGPGTSGGPSYNEQF
>TRBV9|TRBJ2-2
ASRGGVGTGELF
>TRBV6-4|TRBJ2-6
ASSAVPGGSSGANVLT
>TRBV29-1|TRBJ2-3
SVERDRDKPDTQY
>TRBV19|TRBJ2-1
ASSPSLAGYTAEQF
>TRBV18|TRBJ1-3
ASSLWEGGNTIY
>TRBV5-1|TRBJ2-4
ASSFSREGLGDIQY
>TRBV5-1|TRBJ1-1
ASSGQVDTEAF
>TRBV5-1|TRBJ1-2
ASSARDISYGYT
>TRBV29-1|TRBJ2-2
SVEVAGGSGELF
>TRBV18|TRBJ2-1
ASSPPAGIGEQF
>TRBV29-1|TRBJ1-2
SVRVRDYGYT
>TRBV7-9|TRBJ1-2
ASSLVSAGGEDGYT
>TRBV27|TRBJ1-2
ASSLSRQVDGYT
>TRBV18|TRBJ1-5
ASSPGTGEVQPQH
>TRBV14|TRBJ2-2
ASSRAQERGELF
>TRBV5-5|TRBJ1-4
ASSLSRGQGEKLF
>TRBV24-1|TRBJ2-1
ATSVLDEQF
>TRBV29-1|TRBJ2-1
SVEDILAGGKTNEQF
>TRBV5-4|TRBJ2-1
ASSLGGAISYNEQF
>TRBV19|TRBJ1-1
ASRIDMNTEAF
>TRBV9|TRBJ1-6
ASSAEAGGQSPLH
>TRBV5-1|TRBJ2-5
ASSLDGQGKQPFGSYQETQY
>TRBV27|TRBJ2-1
ASRLQVSSYNEQF
>TRBV24-1|TRBJ2-2
ATSDVPRLAGLTGELF
>TRBV11-2|TRBJ2-3
ASSRDRGSTDTQY
>TRBV28|TRBJ1-1
ASISNFGGEANTEAF
>TRBV3-1/TRBV3-2|TRBJ2-2
ASSQIGRGNKFGELF
>TRBV5-8|TRBJ1-2
ASSLERAANYGYT
>TRBV28|TRBJ1-3
ASSAGTGIGNTIY
>TRBV18|TRBJ1-6
ASSADTYQGSPLH
>TRBV27|TRBJ1-6
ASSPRAGARSPLH
>TRBV3-1/TRBV3-2|TRBJ2-4
ASSPDRGLAIQY
>TRBV7-9|TRBJ2-3
ASSSFPGSTDTQY
>TRBV24-1|TRBJ1-5
ATRQNSNQPQH
>TRBV29-1|TRBJ2-1
SAVKAFNEQF
>TRBV10-2|TRBJ1-1
ASIRLKNTEAF
>TRBV4-3|TRBJ2-1
ASSQADRSYEQF
>TRBV28|TRBJ1-5
ASSYGTGNMRQH
>TRBV6-1|TRBJ1-6
ASSEVSTGSPLH
>TRBV4-3|TRBJ1-2
ASSQDLGQGYT
>TRBV5-1|TRBJ1-1
ASSDRGFWTEAF
>TRBV5-1|TRBJ1-4
ASSLGTGEEKLF
>TRBV11-2|TRBJ1-5
ASSFGQGLSNQPQH
>TRBV6-1|TRBJ2-1
ASSELTGGYNEQF
>TRBV20-1|TRBJ1-2
SPYGYYGYT
>TRBV11-3|TRBJ1-5
AMDRIWPQH
>TRBV11-1|TRBJ1-1
ASSLVPTVNTEAF
>TRBV28|TRBJ2-2
ASSSLGLGTGELF
>TRBV29-1|TRBJ1-1
SVERGGVGTEAF
>TRBV2|TRBJ2-2
ASSEQGTGELF